This T cell receptor beta chain was captured by sequencing in a study of shared clonotypes between healthy human individuals. Replicate PCRs from sorted subsets contained roughly 190 ng DNA, which is around 29,000 T cell genomes. As processed by the authors: Sequence data from immunoSEQ were junction-only and lacked quality scores; consequently, filtering differed. Libraries were prepared by immunoSEQ multiplex PCR; TCRdb keeps only in-frame clonotypes and omits some of them. V, J and clone size were drawn from that table, and D and trimming were deduced from the DNA. The sample records about 2 million clones, 90% to 95% being singletons. The germline V and J ends were trimmed by 8 bases and 4 bases, with 16 bases remaining between them. Germline lookup yields CDR1 SGHRS and CDR2 YFSETQ. This CDR3 comprises 14 residues.

Sequencing input: naive CD4+ T cells sorted from blood. Subset in this sample: CD45RA+ positively selected. This chain uses TRBV5-1 with TRBJ1-3; a possible D gene is TRBD1 (5 bases). The receptor was derived from a man younger than 35 in good health. CDR3 bases: TGCGCCAGTAAGGGTCGGGACGCCGGAAACACCATATATTTT. Amino acid sequence: CASKGRDAGNTIYF.